This TCR beta chain was identified in a study of PD-1 blockade in mismatch repair-deficient tumors. Study results and limitations: Tumor-resident clones, often undetectable pretreatment in blood, expanded then contracted after pembrolizumab.

Sequencing was performed with immunoSEQ multiplex PCR; in TCRdb, only in-frame clones are kept and a portion is missing. The table has about 15,000 clones, roughly 84% seen once. Every patient had mismatch repair deficiency by PCR or immunohistochemistry. The TCR-sequenced patients were a few responders to pembrolizumab. About this clone itself: What it recognizes is unknown.

This CDR3 region has 19 residues. V was pared by 0 bases and J by 5 bases, with 25 bases between. Per germline, CDR1 KGHSH and CDR2 LQKENI. The chain couples TRBV18 to TRBJ2-5; possible D gene TRBD1, 6 bases. The source of this sequence is an adult with mismatch repair-deficient cancer. The input for sequencing was PBMCs, taken before pembrolizumab treatment. CDR3: CASSPPVSQETGLIETQYF. The DNA for the CDR3 is TGTGCCAGCTCACCACCGGTCAGTCAGGAGACAGGTTTAATCGAGACCCAGTACTTC. Full variable domain (rest looked up from reference TRBV18 and TRBJ2-5): NAGVMQNPRHLVRRRGQEARLRCSPMKGHSHVYWYRQLPEEGLKFMVYLQKENIIDESGMPKERFSAEFPKEGPSILRIQQVVRGDSAAYFCASSPPVSQETGLIETQYFGPGTRLLVL.